These 21 T cell receptor beta chains share one sample of origin, sequenced in a study of cytomegalovirus exposure and HLA in healthy donors. TCRdb keeps only in-frame clones here, not all; method: immunoSEQ multiplex PCR. This sample has 150,000 to 180,000 clones, with roughly 86% found just once. Sample: PBMCs. The origin of the receptors is a human donor in good health.

The chain has TRBV27 and TRBJ2-1; weak D call: TRBD2 (5 bases). This CDR3 comprises 17 residues. Trimming removed 0 bases from V and 8 bases from J, with 20 bases in between. Germline loops: CDR1 MNHEY, CDR2 SMNVEV (reference sequence). The CDR3: CASSLSIQRPPGDEQFF. The CDR3 DNA follows: TGTGCCAGCAGTTTATCGATCCAGCGACCCCCCGGGGATGAGCAGTTCTTC.

The V gene is TRBV5-1, the J gene TRBJ2-7; TRBD2 might be the D (5 bases). CDR3 length equals 14 residues. V shed 5 bases and J shed 4 bases, with 16 bases lying between them. Germline assignment: CDR1 SGHRS and CDR2 YFSETQ. CDR3 nucleotide sequence: TGCGCCAGCAGTCGGGAAGCGTCGCATTACGAGCAGTACTTC. Amino acid sequence: CASSREASHYEQYF.

The chain carries TRBV5-8 and TRBJ1-5; D uncertain. The CDR3 totals 14 residues. CDR1 and CDR2 (germline): SGHTS, YDEGEE. V lost 4 bases to trimming and J lost 2 bases, with 10 bases between them. The CDR3 is CASSLGTGNQPQHF. The CDR3 nucleotides read TGTGCCAGCAGCCTCGGTACTGGCAATCAGCCCCAGCATTTT. Variable domain in full (rest from reference TRBV5-8 and TRBJ1-5): EAGVTQSPTHLIKTRGQQATLRCSPISGHTSVYWYQQALGLGLQFLLWYDEGEERNRGNFPPRFSGRQFPNYSSELNVNALELEDSALYLCASSLGTGNQPQHFGDGTRLSIL.

This chain uses TRBV4-1 with TRBJ2-3; 9 bases align to TRBD1. The CDR3 is 16 residues long. Looked up from germline, CDR1 is MGHRA and CDR2 is YSYEKL. Trimming cost V 0 bases and J 5 bases; bases outside gene matches: 6. CDR3 nucleotide sequence: TGCGCCAGCAGCCAAGAGCGGACAGGGGAGGAAGATACGCAGTATTTT. Translating gives CASSQERTGEEDTQYF.

The chain uses TRBV28 and TRBJ1-1; the match to TRBD1 covers 9 bases. The CDR3 runs 15 residues. From germline, CDR1 is MDHEN and CDR2 SYDVKM. V lost 5 bases, J lost 4 bases, and 8 bases stayed unmatched. This CDR3 is CASSVGDRAGTEAFF. Written as DNA, the CDR3 is TGTGCCAGCAGTGTAGGGGACAGGGCGGGCACTGAAGCTTTCTTT.

The chain recombines TRBV6-1 with TRBJ2-5; 8 positions agree with TRBD2. V lost 3 bases and J lost 2; bases outside the gene matches: 5. The CDR3 extends over 15 amino acids. Germline-derived CDR1 and CDR2 are MNHNS and SASEGT. The CDR3 DNA follows: TGTGCCAGCAGTGATTCCAGCGGGGGTCAAGAGACCCAGTACTTC. It is translated as CASSDSSGGQETQYF.

The chain uses TRBV30 and TRBJ2-1; TRBD2 aligns across 8 bases. J gave up 2 bases and V 2 bases, and 5 bases lay outside the gene matches. This CDR3 region has 15 residues. CDR1 is GTSNPN and CDR2 is SVGIG in the germline V gene (reference sequence). CDR3 coding DNA: TGTGCCTGGAGTTTTCCGGGAGGGGCCTACAATGAGCAGTTCTTC. Protein product: CAWSFPGGAYNEQFF.

The V and J genes are TRBV5-1 and TRBJ1-2, with D possibly TRBD1 on 5 matching bases. The CDR3 runs to 15 residues. V was trimmed by 0 bases and J by 4 bases, leaving 13 bases between them. CDR1 and CDR2 from the germline V gene are SGHRS and YFSETQ. Here the CDR3 reads CASSLGAGSPYGYTF. The DNA for the CDR3 is TGCGCCAGCAGCTTGGGGGCAGGGTCACCCTATGGCTACACCTTC. Based on the CDR3 plus reference TRBV5-1 and TRBJ1-2, the full variable domain is KAGVTQTPRYLIKTRGQQVTLSCSPISGHRSVSWYQQTPGQGLQFLFEYFSETQRNKGNFPGRFSGRQFSNSRSEMNVSTLELGDSALYLCASSLGAGSPYGYTFGSGTRLTVV.

The V and J genes are TRBV7-2 and TRBJ1-1; no definite D call. This CDR3 spans 15 amino acids. Per germline, CDR1 SGHTA and CDR2 FQGNSA. V was pared by 4 bases and J by 1 base, with 13 bases between. CDR3 loop: CASSSKIRRNTEAFF. DNA of the CDR3: TGTGCCAGCAGCTCGAAAATCCGGAGGAACACTGAAGCTTTCTTT. Together with reference TRBV7-2 and TRBJ1-1, the CDR3 gives the full variable domain: GAGVSQSPSNKVTEKGKDVELRCDPISGHTALYWYRQSLGQGLEFLIYFQGNSAPDKSGLPSDRFSAERTGGSVSTLTIQRTQQEDSAVYLCASSSKIRRNTEAFFGQGTRLTVV.

This sequence joins TRBV7-9 and TRBJ2-5; 12 nucleotides line up with TRBD2. Per the germline V gene, CDR1 is SEHNR and CDR2 is FQNEAQ (reference sequence). The CDR3 extends over 17 amino acids. Trimming cost V 1 base and J 1 base; bases outside gene matches: 4. In nucleotides, the CDR3 is TGTGCCAGCAGCTTAGAAGGACTAGCGGGGCCCCAAGAGACCCAGTACTTC. Amino acids: CASSLEGLAGPQETQYF.

The gene calls are TRBV5-1 and TRBJ1-1; the match to TRBD1 covers 9 bases. J gave up 11 bases and V 4 bases, and 24 bases lay outside the gene matches. This CDR3 has 18 residues. Per germline, CDR1 SGHRS and CDR2 YFSETQ. DNA of the CDR3: TGCGCCAGCAGCCTTCCGGCGCGCTTAGCTCGGGACAGGGACGGTGCTTTCTTT. Translation: CASSLPARLARDRDGAFF.

The chain uses TRBV7-8 and TRBJ2-1, with a possible D match to TRBD1 (5 bases). V was trimmed by 4 bases and J by 3 bases, leaving 10 bases between them. The germline gives CDR1 SGHVS, CDR2 FQNEAQ. The CDR3 is 14 residues long. CDR3: CASSSKTVYNEQFF. CDR3 nucleotides: TGTGCCAGCAGCTCGAAGACAGTCTACAATGAGCAGTTCTTC.

V usage is TRBV25-1 and J usage is TRBJ2-1; TRBD1 aligns across 10 bases. This CDR3 is 17 amino acids long. CDR1 and CDR2 (germline): MGHDK, SYGVNS. J was trimmed by 8 bases and V by 0 bases; bases with no gene match: 10. The CDR3 DNA is TGTGCCAGCAGTGAATACCTCGGGACAGGGGCCCCCTATGAGCAGTTCTTC. It codes for CASSEYLGTGAPYEQFF.

This clone has just a few counts. This chain connects TRBV2 to TRBJ1-2; no clear D. CDR1 SNHLY and CDR2 FYNNEI come from the germline V gene. V was trimmed by 6 bases and J by 4 bases, leaving 12 bases between them. CDR3 length: 13 residues. The CDR3 DNA follows: TGTGCCAGCAGGATAGAACTACTCTATGGCTACACCTTC. This sequence encodes CASRIELLYGYTF.

This clone was recorded a few times. The chain has TRBV15 and TRBJ2-7, with D perhaps matching TRBD2 (6 bases). This CDR3 region has 13 residues. Germline CDR1 LNHNV, CDR2 YYDKDF (reference sequence). Trimming stripped 4 bases from V and 2 bases from J, with 9 bases between. Written as DNA, the CDR3 is TGTGCCACCAGCAATGGGGGGACCTACGAGCAGTACTTC. Amino acids: CATSNGGTYEQYF.

V and J are TRBV4-1 and TRBJ2-3, with D possibly TRBD2 on 6 matching bases. From germline, CDR1 is MGHRA and CDR2 YSYEKL. The V and J ends lost 2 bases and 2 bases respectively, with 17 bases between them. This CDR3 has 17 residues. CDR3 protein: CASSQKQIAVFTDTQYF. The CDR3 DNA follows: TGCGCCAGCAGCCAAAAACAGATAGCGGTTTTCACAGATACGCAGTATTTT.

The rearrangement links TRBV9 to TRBJ2-3, with a weak D call TRBD2 (6 bases). Trimming removed 6 bases from V and 2 bases from J, with 13 bases in between. Per the germline V gene, CDR1 is SGDLS and CDR2 is YYNGEE. The CDR3 has 14 residues. CDR3 nucleotides: TGTGCCAGCAACCTCGGGACTTCCACAGATACGCAGTATTTT. Its protein product is CASNLGTSTDTQYF.

This chain uses TRBV7-2 with TRBJ2-1, with 7 positions matching TRBD2. The CDR3 contains 15 residues. The ends lost 5 bases at V and 4 bases at J; junction bases unmatched: 8. Per germline, CDR1 SGHTA and CDR2 FQGNSA. CDR3 bases: TGTGCCAGCAGCCCCGGCGGGGGTAATTACAATGAGCAGTTCTTC. Its protein is CASSPGGGNYNEQFF.

V and J are TRBV2 and TRBJ1-3; a weak D match, TRBD1 (5 bases). This CDR3 has 14 residues. Deletions cut 9 bases from V and 0 bases from J, with 12 bases between. Looked up from germline, CDR1 is SNHLY and CDR2 is FYNNEI. The DNA of the CDR3 is TGTGCCAGTCAGGACACGAACTCTGGAAACACCATATATTTT. Protein product: CASQDTNSGNTIYF.

The chain employs TRBV27 and TRBJ2-7; 7 nucleotides agree with TRBD2. The junction had 8 bases not matched to a gene; V was cut back by 3 bases and J by 6 bases. The CDR3 covers 14 residues. Germline CDR1 and CDR2: MNHEY and SMNVEV (reference sequence). CDR3 DNA sequence: TGTGCCAGCAGTTTCGCAGCGGGACTGGGCGAGCAGTACTTC. It encodes CASSFAAGLGEQYF.

The V call is TRBV6-5, the J call TRBJ1-5; D is unclear. There are 13 residues in the CDR3. Germline assignment: CDR1 MNHEY and CDR2 SVGAGI. The V end lost 6 bases, the J end lost 6 bases, and 12 bases lay between the germline ends. CDR3 loop: CASRLDSSQPQHF. The CDR3 DNA is TGTGCCAGCAGGTTGGACTCCAGTCAGCCCCAGCATTTT.